The T cell receptor beta chain described here comes from a study of siplizumab effects on memory and regulatory T cells. Whole-study results and caveats: Under siplizumab, an average around 66% of mappable alloreactive CD4+ clones were Treg-derived, compared with 25% to 30% in controls.

Assay used: immunoSEQ multiplex PCR; TCRdb lists only in-frame clones, some missing. The sample comprises under 95,000 clones, nearly 95% of which are singletons, and roughly 0.29% rests with the top ten. On this clone: What it recognizes is unknown.

The receptor was isolated from a human donor in good health. Sequenced material: non-Treg CD4+ T cells sorted from blood.

In DNA, the CDR3 is TGTGCCAGCAGTCCAAGTCCGGATACGCAGTATTTT. Translated, it gives CASSPSPDTQYF. The chain joins TRBV6-6 to TRBJ2-3; D uncertain. This CDR3 region has 12 residues. Germline CDR1 reads MNHNY; CDR2 reads SVGAGI (reference sequence). V was trimmed by 5 bases and J by 6 bases, leaving 9 bases between them.